These 21 T cell receptor beta chains originate from one sample sequenced in a study of blood T cells in healthy people across ages. For the second PCR, which ran for about 7 to 12 cycles, a sample-barcoded 5' primer and a J-beta primer mix were used. TCRdb reprocessed the 5' RACE reads via MiXCR and lists one record per CDR3 protein. The table lists fewer than 1.5 million distinct CDR3 sequences, roughly 40% of them singletons, with around 8% in the top ten. Source material: blood. Receptor source: a young woman in good health.

The chain combines TRBV6-5 with TRBJ1-1, with TRBD1 as a possible D gene (5 bases). CDR1 is MNHEY, CDR2 SVGAGI, per germline. Trimming pared 4 bases from V and 0 bases from J, leaving 9 bases between. The CDR3 spans 14 residues. Here the CDR3 reads CASSWTPLNTEAFF. The CDR3 DNA reads TGTGCCAGCAGTTGGACACCCTTGAACACTGAAGCTTTCTTT.

The rearrangement uses TRBV20-1 and TRBJ1-6; D unclear. Between the trimmed V and J ends, which lost 6 bases and 8 bases, there was a span of 20 bases. The length of the CDR3 is 15 residues. Looked up from germline, CDR1 is DFQATT and CDR2 is SNEGSKA (reference sequence). CDR3: CSAPFLKAFDSPLHF. In nucleotides, the CDR3 is TGCAGTGCCCCTTTTCTTAAGGCATTTGATTCACCCCTCCACTTT.

The V call is TRBV3-1, the J call TRBJ1-5, with D hard to call. Trimming removed 3 bases from V and 5 bases from J, with 14 bases in between. The CDR3 has 15 amino acids. Germline CDR1 is LGHDT and CDR2 is YNNKEL (reference sequence). The CDR3 DNA follows: TGTGCCAGCAGCCAGTCGGCGGTCCGGCATCAGCCCCAGCATTTT. It codes for CASSQSAVRHQPQHF.

This clonotype appeared many times. V and J are TRBV3-1 and TRBJ2-7, with 11 bases that match TRBD2. The CDR3 contains 14 residues. CDR1 and CDR2 (germline): LGHDT, YNNKEL (reference sequence). V was clipped by 3 bases and J by 3 bases; unmatched bases: 1. The CDR3 nucleotides are TGTGCCAGCAGCCAGACTAGCGGGAACTACGAGCAGTACTTC. Protein: CASSQTSGNYEQYF.

The gene calls are TRBV6-6 and TRBJ2-1; TRBD2 matches 9 bases. The CDR3 totals 14 residues. In germline, CDR1 is MNHNY, CDR2 SVGAGI (reference sequence). The J segment lost 4 bases and the V segment lost 8 bases, leaving 6 bases of the junction unmatched. CDR3 amino acids: CASGAGGLYNEQFF. DNA of the CDR3: TGTGCCAGCGGCGCGGGAGGGCTGTACAATGAGCAGTTCTTC.

The rearrangement links TRBV2 to TRBJ2-5, with a tentative D call TRBD2 (5 bases). Germline V gene sequence: CDR1 SNHLY, CDR2 FYNNEI. The ends were cut back, 4 bases at V and 10 bases at J, with 16 bases in the middle. This CDR3 is built from 13 residues. The CDR3 reads CASSANGGNVQYF. For the CDR3, the DNA is TGTGCCAGCAGTGCGAATGGAGGAAATGTCCAGTACTTC.

With regard to this clonotype: The junction does not match germline at one end; this may be a read error. The gene calls are TRBV9 and TRBJ2-1, with 10 bases that match TRBD2. Matching the DNA end better, TRBJ2-7 makes the J call doubtful. The CDR3 has 16 amino acids. Germline CDR1 reads SGDLS; CDR2 reads YYNGEE. The CDR3 region is CAGSVEGTSASYEQYF. CDR3 in DNA: TGTGCCGGCAGCGTAGAAGGGACTAGCGCCTCCTACGAGCAGTACTTC.

This clonotype was counted a few times. The chain joins TRBV3-1 to TRBJ2-6; no clear D. The CDR3 is 18 residues long. CDR1 is LGHDT and CDR2 is YNNKEL in the germline V gene (reference sequence). V was pared by 1 base and J by 0 bases, with 13 bases between. CDR3 in DNA: TGTGCCAGCAGCCAAGTTAGCCAGCTGATCTCTGGGGCCAACGTCCTGACTTTC. The encoded protein is CASSQVSQLISGANVLTF.

This chain uses TRBV27 with TRBJ1-6; perhaps TRBD1 as D (5 bases). CDR3 length: 16 residues. Germline CDR1 MNHEY, CDR2 SMNVEV (reference sequence). With 7 bases removed from V and 8 bases from J, the gap between germline ends came to 21 bases. The CDR3 DNA reads TGTGCCAGCAATGCGATCGGCCAGGGCCCGTATTCACCCCTCCACTTT. It codes for CASNAIGQGPYSPLHF.

This clonotype was counted only a few times. The rearrangement links TRBV4-2 to TRBJ2-7; no firm D call. CDR3 length: 14 residues. Germline V gene sequence: CDR1 LGHNA, CDR2 YNFKEQ. Trimming removed 0 bases at V and 2 bases at J, with 8 bases between. CDR3 sequence reads: CASSQDPVPYEQYF. The CDR3 nucleotides are TGTGCCAGCAGCCAAGATCCTGTTCCCTACGAGCAGTACTTC.

There are a few counts of this clonotype. The chain carries TRBV6-2 or TRBV6-3 and TRBJ2-6; D gene ambiguous. Trimming removed 2 bases at V and 4 bases at J, with 18 bases between. CDR1 is MNHEY and CDR2 is SVGEGT in the germline V gene. The CDR3 covers 18 residues. The CDR3 region is CASSYRRSFPSGANVLTF. The CDR3 DNA follows: TGTGCCAGCAGTTACCGCAGGTCGTTCCCCTCCGGGGCCAACGTCCTGACTTTC.

This sequence joins TRBV10-3 and TRBJ2-7; 12 nucleotides line up with TRBD1. J was trimmed by 5 bases and V by 0 bases; bases with no gene match: 11. Germline V lookup: CDR1 ENHRY, CDR2 SYGVKD. The length of the CDR3 is 18 residues. The CDR3 DNA follows: TGTGCCATCAGTGAGTCTATCTTACCGGGACAGGGGGCCCACGAGCAGTACTTC. This sequence encodes CAISESILPGQGAHEQYF.

CDR3 region: CASSLGQGNFDEQFF. CDR3 nucleotides: TGTGCCAGCAGTTTAGGACAGGGAAATTTCGATGAGCAGTTCTTC. V is TRBV12-3 or TRBV12-4 and J is TRBJ2-1; TRBD1 matches at 7 bases. This CDR3 is 15 amino acids long. V trimming: 1 base; J trimming: 8 bases; junction bases outside the gene matches: 8.

This clonotype was seen only a few times. The rearrangement joins TRBV7-3 to TRBJ2-1, with 10 bases matching TRBD1. CDR3 length equals 16 residues. Germline V gene lookup returns CDR1 SGHTA and CDR2 FQGTGA. The V gene end was trimmed by 3 bases and the J gene end by 1 base; junction bases not matched to a gene: 3. CDR3 protein: CASSFSGQGSYNEQFF. DNA of the CDR3: TGTGCCAGCAGCTTCTCGGGACAGGGGTCCTACAATGAGCAGTTCTTC.

The chain carries TRBV11-2 and TRBJ2-1; 8 nucleotides align to TRBD2. The V gene's germline CDR1 is SGHAT and CDR2 FQNNGV. With V trimmed by 5 bases and J by 5 bases, 11 bases remained unmatched. The CDR3 totals 16 residues. CDR3 protein: CASSRGGSAVHNEQFF. The CDR3 region has the DNA TGTGCCAGCAGCCGGGGGGGATCAGCCGTCCACAATGAGCAGTTCTTC.

The chain links TRBV6-5 to TRBJ2-5; a possible D gene is TRBD1 (5 bases). Trimming took 5 bases from V and 4 from J, leaving 14 bases between them. Germline V gene sequence: CDR1 MNHEY, CDR2 SVGAGI. This CDR3 region has 14 residues. For the CDR3, the DNA is TGTGCCAGCAGTCCAACAGGCTGGGGAGAGACCCAGTACTTC. It specifies CASSPTGWGETQYF.

The gene calls are TRBV11-2 and TRBJ2-1, with D tentatively TRBD1 or TRBD2 (5 bases each). Looked up from germline, CDR1 is SGHAT and CDR2 is FQNNGV. Trimming left V 1 base short and J 10 bases short, with 20 bases between. CDR3 size: 16 residues. The CDR3 sequence: CASSLGGRQGLWEQFF. The CDR3 region has the DNA TGTGCCAGCAGCTTAGGAGGGCGCCAGGGCCTGTGGGAGCAGTTCTTC.

This clonotype occurred a few times. The V call is TRBV6-5, the J call TRBJ2-3; D unclear. Germline V gene data show CDR1 as MNHEY and CDR2 as SVGAGI. V lost 2 bases, J lost 2 bases, and 8 bases lay in between. The CDR3 consists of 14 residues. The CDR3: CASSYDWFTDTQYF. The CDR3 nucleotides are TGTGCCAGCAGTTACGACTGGTTCACAGATACGCAGTATTTT.

The chain is built from TRBV5-5 and TRBJ2-5; tentative D call: TRBD1 (6 bases). Trimming took 4 bases from V and 2 from J, leaving 15 bases between them. Germline V lookup: CDR1 SGHKS, CDR2 YYEKEE (reference sequence). The CDR3 loop spans 15 amino acids. The DNA of the CDR3 is TGTGCCAGCAGCGCCCGGACAGACTTTCAAGAGACCCAGTACTTC. Residues: CASSARTDFQETQYF.

This rearrangement joins TRBV18 to TRBJ2-7, with a weak D call TRBD2 (5 bases). In germline, CDR1 is KGHSH, CDR2 LQKENI. The CDR3 extends over 15 amino acids. V lost 0 bases, J lost 6 bases, and 15 bases lay in between. This chain's CDR3 is CASSPPNAGNGEQYF. DNA of the CDR3: TGTGCCAGCTCACCACCGAACGCCGGGAACGGCGAGCAGTACTTC.

This clonotype came up a few times. This chain uses TRBV12-3 or TRBV12-4 with TRBJ2-7, with 9 positions matching TRBD1. The junction had 5 bases not matched to a gene; V was cut back by 6 bases and J by 2 bases. This CDR3 has 14 amino acids. The CDR3 DNA reads as TGTGCCAGCAGCGGGACAGGGAAGACCTACGAGCAGTACTTC. Protein: CASSGTGKTYEQYF.